This entry describes one TCR beta chain. Its antigen is currently unknown. The data belong to a study of CD8+CD57+ T cells in acquired aplastic anemia. Germline V lookup: CDR1 KGHDR, CDR2 SFDVKD. The CDR3 runs to 12 residues. The V and J ends lost 7 bases and 4 bases respectively, with 6 bases between them. Study-wide results and limits: In CD8+ cells, Simpson's diversity showed no significant difference between patients and controls.

Genomic DNA was employed as the template in profiling TCR beta VDJ and CDR3. MiXCR was run by TCRdb on the reads, yielding one entry per CDR3 protein. The sample yields hundreds of thousands of distinct CDR3 sequences, roughly three fifths seen once. The V call is TRBV24-1, the J call TRBJ2-2, with unresolved D. The receptor comes from a human donor with severe aplastic anemia or a healthy control (not recorded which). Input material: sorted CD4+, CD8+, or CD8+CD57+ T cells (not recorded which) from PBMCs. The CDR3 DNA reads as TGTGCCACCAGGGATCCCACCGGGGAGCTGTTTTTT. This gives the protein CATRDPTGELFF.